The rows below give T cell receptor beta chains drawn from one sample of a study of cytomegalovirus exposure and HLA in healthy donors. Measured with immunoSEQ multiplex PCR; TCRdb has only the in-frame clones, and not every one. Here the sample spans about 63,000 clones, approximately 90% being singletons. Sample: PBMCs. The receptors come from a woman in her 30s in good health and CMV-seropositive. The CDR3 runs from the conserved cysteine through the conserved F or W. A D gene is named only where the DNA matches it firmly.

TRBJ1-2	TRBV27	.	TGTGCCAGCAGTTTTGGCAGCGCGGGAGGCTACACCTTC	CASSFGSAGGYTF
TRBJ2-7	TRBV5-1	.	TGCGCCAGCAGCGAGGCTAACTACGAGCAGTACTTC	CASSEANYEQYF
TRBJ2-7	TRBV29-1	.	TGCAGCGTTGAACCCCAAGAGAGGCCCCTCGAGCAGTACTTC	CSVEPQERPLEQYF
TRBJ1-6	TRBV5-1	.	TGCGCCAGCAGCTTGGAACGGGGTGTGGATTCACCCCTCCACTTT	CASSLERGVDSPLHF
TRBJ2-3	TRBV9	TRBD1	TGTGCCAGCAGCGTAGCTGGACAGGGGGCGGGGATCCCAGATACGCAGTATTTT	CASSVAGQGAGIPDTQYF
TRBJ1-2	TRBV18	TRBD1	TGTGCCAGCTCACCACGGGGACAGGTGAACTATGGCTACACCTTC	CASSPRGQVNYGYTF
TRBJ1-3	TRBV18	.	TGTGCCAGCTCACCACCGATGCCAGGGTCCTCTGGAAACACCATATATTTT	CASSPPMPGSSGNTIYF
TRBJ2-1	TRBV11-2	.	TGTGCCAGCAGCTTTTTTCAAGGACGACACCGAGTCGGGGGTGAGCAGTTCTTC	CASSFFQGRHRVGGEQFF
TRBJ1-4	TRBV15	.	TGTGCCACCAGCAGGGACAGCCTCTCAACTAATGAAAAACTGTTTTTT	CATSRDSLSTNEKLFF
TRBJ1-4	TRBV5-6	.	TGTGCCAGCAGCGTCAGGGGTTATTATGAAAAACTGTTTTTT	CASSVRGYYEKLFF
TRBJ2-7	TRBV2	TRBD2	TGTGCCAGCACCCTAGCGGGTTCCTCCTACGAGCAGTACTTC	CASTLAGSSYEQYF
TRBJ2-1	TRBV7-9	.	TGTGCCAGCAGCTGGGTGCGGGGTGGGAGGAATGAGCAGTTCTTC	CASSWVRGGRNEQFF
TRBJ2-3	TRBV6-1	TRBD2	TGTGCCAGCAGTGAGTTTGCGGGAGGGTTCACAGATACGCAGTATTTT	CASSEFAGGFTDTQYF
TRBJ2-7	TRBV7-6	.	TGTGCCAGCAGCTTTGGTGTAGCCGGCTACGAGCAGTACTTC	CASSFGVAGYEQYF